The 5 T cell receptor beta chains in this list originate from one sample, sequenced in a study of blood T cell repertoires in COVID-19. The protocol was immunoSEQ multiplex PCR, while the TCRdb copy is restricted to in-frame clones and leaves out a portion. The sample consists of 150,000 to 200,000 clones, about 86% of them appearing once. The sequenced sample was peripheral blood. These receptors were obtained from a man in his fifties or sixties with acute or convalescent COVID-19.

V gene TRBV5-1 combines with J gene TRBJ1-1, with TRBD1 matching over 8 bases. The CDR3 has 15 residues. The J segment lost 3 bases and the V segment lost 0 bases, leaving 4 bases of the junction unmatched. Germline CDR1 and CDR2: SGHRS and YFSETQ. The CDR3 DNA reads as TGCGCCAGCAGCTTGGATCAGGGGGCGTACACTGAAGCTTTCTTT. Translating gives CASSLDQGAYTEAFF. The full variable domain, rest sourced from reference TRBV5-1 and TRBJ1-1, is KAGVTQTPRYLIKTRGQQVTLSCSPISGHRSVSWYQQTPGQGLQFLFEYFSETQRNKGNFPGRFSGRQFSNSRSEMNVSTLELGDSALYLCASSLDQGAYTEAFFGQGTRLTVV.

This chain uses TRBV28 with TRBJ1-5; 7 nucleotides agree with TRBD1. This CDR3 region has 15 residues. The germline gives CDR1 MDHEN, CDR2 SYDVKM. The ends lost 1 base at V and 4 bases at J; junction bases unmatched: 4. This CDR3 reads CASSLLGRGNQPQHF. For the CDR3, the DNA is TGTGCCAGCAGTTTATTAGGCAGGGGGAATCAGCCCCAGCATTTT.

This rearrangement joins TRBV28 to TRBJ2-2, with 7 nucleotides matching TRBD1. The CDR3 spans 13 residues. V lost 8 bases and J lost 6; bases outside the gene matches: 6. Per the germline V gene, CDR1 is MDHEN and CDR2 is SYDVKM. DNA of the CDR3: TGTGCCAGCTGGGGGACAGCCGCCGGGGAGCTGTTTTTT. The encoded protein is CASWGTAAGELFF.

This chain connects TRBV19 to TRBJ1-4; D gene ambiguous. V lost 9 bases, J lost 8 bases, and 13 bases lay in between. Germline CDR1 is LNHDA and CDR2 is SQIVND (reference sequence). The CDR3 contains 12 residues. CDR3 in DNA: TGTGCCAGCCTAGGAAAACCCGAAAAACTGTTTTTT. It codes for CASLGKPEKLFF. The full variable domain, with the rest looked up from reference TRBV19 and TRBJ1-4, is DGGITQSPKYLFRKEGQNVTLSCEQNLNHDAMYWYRQDPGQGLRLIYYSQIVNDFQKGDIAEGYSVSREKKESFPLTVTSAQKNPTAFYLCASLGKPEKLFFGSGTQLSVL.

V is TRBV5-1 and J is TRBJ2-7; TRBD1 aligns across 10 bases. This CDR3 is 17 amino acids long. Germline CDR1 SGHRS, CDR2 YFSETQ. The junction had 8 bases not matched to a gene; V was cut back by 2 bases and J by 0 bases. CDR3 in DNA: TGCGCCAGCAGCTTATTGTCGAGGACAGGGGGCTCCTACGAGCAGTACTTC. This translates into CASSLLSRTGGSYEQYF.